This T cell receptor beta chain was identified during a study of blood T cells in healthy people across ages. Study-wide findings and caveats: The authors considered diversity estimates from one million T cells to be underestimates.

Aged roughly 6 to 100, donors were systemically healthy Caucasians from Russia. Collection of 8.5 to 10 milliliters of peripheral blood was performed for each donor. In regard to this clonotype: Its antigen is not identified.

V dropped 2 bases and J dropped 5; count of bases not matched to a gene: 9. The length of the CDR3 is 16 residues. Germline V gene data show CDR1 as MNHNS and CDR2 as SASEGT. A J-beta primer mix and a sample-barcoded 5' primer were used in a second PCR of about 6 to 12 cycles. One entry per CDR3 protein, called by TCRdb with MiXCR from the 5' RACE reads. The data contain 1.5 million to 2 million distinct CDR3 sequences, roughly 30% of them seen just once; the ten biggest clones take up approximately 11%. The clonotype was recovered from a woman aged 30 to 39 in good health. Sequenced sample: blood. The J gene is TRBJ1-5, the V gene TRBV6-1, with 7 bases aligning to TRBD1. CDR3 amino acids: CASSEPEGAGDQPQHF. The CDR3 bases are TGTGCCAGCAGTGAACCTGAGGGGGCAGGGGATCAGCCCCAGCATTTT.